These 31 T cell receptor beta chains were all obtained from the same sample, sequenced in a study of T cell responses to AZD1222 COVID-19 vaccine. Sequencing used immunoSEQ multiplex PCR; TCRdb keeps in-frame clones, though not all of them. In the table there are 130,000 to 150,000 clones, roughly 90% of which are singletons. The specimen was peripheral blood, collected 28 days after the second dose of the MenACWY control vaccine. These receptors all stem from an adult who received the MenACWY meningococcal vaccine as a control.

V gene TRBV28 combines with J gene TRBJ2-7, with D tentatively TRBD2 (5 bases). The CDR3 totals 15 residues. CDR1 and CDR2 from the germline V gene are MDHEN and SYDVKM. The V end lost 1 base, the J end lost 0 bases, and 10 bases lay between the germline ends. CDR3 DNA: TGTGCCAGCAGTTTATTTAGCGCGAGCTCCTACGAGCAGTACTTC. Translating it yields CASSLFSASSYEQYF.

The V gene is TRBV11-2, the J gene TRBJ2-4; 13 nucleotides line up with TRBD2. The CDR3 loop spans 17 amino acids. V gave up 2 bases and J gave up 3 bases; unmatched junction bases: 4. Germline CDR1 SGHAT, CDR2 FQNNGV. CDR3 protein: CASSLTSGGAFKNIQYF. The DNA for the CDR3 is TGTGCCAGCAGCTTAACTAGCGGGGGGGCCTTCAAAAACATTCAGTACTTC. Supplemented by reference TRBV11-2 and TRBJ2-4, the full variable domain reads EAGVAQSPRYKIIEKRQSVAFWCNPISGHATLYWYQQILGQGPKLLIQFQNNGVVDDSQLPKDRFSAERLKGVDSTLKIQPAKLEDSAVYLCASSLTSGGAFKNIQYFGAGTRLSVL.

The chain couples TRBV11-1 to TRBJ2-7; TRBD1 matches 9 bases. The V gene's germline CDR1 is SGHAT and CDR2 FQDESV (reference sequence). After removal of 1 base from V and 3 bases from J, the junction contained 4 bases not matched to a gene. The CDR3 totals 15 residues. The CDR3 DNA reads TGTGCCAGCAGCTTAGAAGGACAGGGGTTCTACGAGCAGTACTTC. Its protein is CASSLEGQGFYEQYF.

With regard to this clone: The same CDR3 is also encoded by other DNA sequences in this sample. This chain links TRBV18 with TRBJ1-1; D unclear. The germline V and J ends were trimmed by 6 bases and 3 bases, with 11 bases remaining between them. This CDR3 spans 13 amino acids. Germline values: CDR1 KGHSH, CDR2 LQKENI. This CDR3 is CASSPARDTEAFF. In DNA form, the CDR3 reads TGTGCCAGCTCCCCAGCACGGGACACTGAAGCTTTCTTT. Based on the CDR3 plus reference TRBV18 and TRBJ1-1, the full variable domain is NAGVMQNPRHLVRRRGQEARLRCSPMKGHSHVYWYRQLPEEGLKFMVYLQKENIIDESGMPKERFSAEFPKEGPSILRIQQVVRGDSAAYFCASSPARDTEAFFGQGTRLTVV.

The CDR3 spells CASSQKGAYGYTF. Written as DNA, the CDR3 is TGCGCCAGCAGTCAGAAGGGGGCCTATGGCTACACCTTC. V and J are TRBV23-1 and TRBJ1-2; 7 bases map to TRBD1. TRBV23-1 is an ORF for which the function is uncertain. This CDR3 is built from 13 residues. V lost 3 bases, J lost 4 bases, and 2 bases stayed unmatched.

The chain is built from TRBV20-1 and TRBJ2-3; TRBD1 is a possible D gene (5 bases). The CDR3 covers 13 residues. V gave up 6 bases and J gave up 4 bases, with 14 bases separating them. Germline V gene lookup returns CDR1 DFQATT and CDR2 SNEGSKA (reference sequence). The CDR3 DNA follows: TGCAGTGCGAGTCAGGGATCCCCAGATACGCAGTATTTT. Translated, it gives CSASQGSPDTQYF.

Of note for this clone: This same CDR3 is encoded by further DNA sequences in the sample. This chain links TRBV12-3 or TRBV12-4 with TRBJ1-2; D is undetermined. V lost 1 base, J lost 4 bases, and 4 bases lay in between. The CDR3 sequence is 12 residues long. The CDR3 sequence is CASSLEGYGYTF. CDR3 DNA sequence: TGTGCCAGCAGTTTAGAGGGCTATGGCTACACCTTC.

The rearrangement uses TRBV2 and TRBJ2-5, with D possibly being TRBD1 (6 bases). The germline V gene encodes CDR1 SNHLY and CDR2 FYNNEI. The CDR3 totals 13 residues. Trimming left V 3 bases short and J 5 bases short, with 10 bases between. The CDR3 DNA sequence: TGTGCCAGCAGTGATGCAGGGGTTGAGACCCAGTACTTC. Translation gives CASSDAGVETQYF.

J is TRBJ2-6 and V is TRBV20-1, with a weak D call TRBD1 (6 bases). The CDR3 extends over 16 amino acids. Between the trimmed V and J ends, which lost 3 bases and 2 bases, there was a span of 14 bases. Germline assignment: CDR1 DFQATT and CDR2 SNEGSKA (reference sequence). CDR3 DNA sequence: TGCAGTGCTAGTACCCTTTCAGGGGCTGGGGCCAACGTCCTGACTTTC. Protein sequence: CSASTLSGAGANVLTF.

The chain is built from TRBV7-2 and TRBJ1-1; D remains unclear. V lost 2 bases and J 3 bases, leaving 10 bases between the germline ends. CDR3 length: 14 residues. Germline loops: CDR1 SGHTA, CDR2 FQGNSA. The CDR3: CASSLNSFYTEAFF. As DNA, the CDR3 is TGTGCCAGCAGCTTAAACAGCTTCTACACTGAAGCTTTCTTT.

The rearrangement links TRBV30 to TRBJ2-3, with D perhaps TRBD1 (6 bases). Germline loops: CDR1 GTSNPN, CDR2 SVGIG (reference sequence). Trimming removed 1 base from V and 3 bases from J, with 14 bases in between. The CDR3 extends over 15 amino acids. The CDR3: CAWSAGQGSTDTQYF. The CDR3 region has the DNA TGTGCCTGGAGTGCAGGGCAGGGGTCGACAGATACGCAGTATTTT.

To note about this clone: An end of the junction does not agree with germline; a read error may underlie this. The chain has TRBV7-2 and TRBJ2-7, with D tentatively TRBD1 (5 bases). There are 13 residues in the CDR3. In germline, CDR1 is SGHTA, CDR2 FQGNSA. CDR3 amino acids: CASSSSTDSFQHF. CDR3 sequence (DNA): TGTGCCAGCAGCTCCTCAACAGACAGCTTCCAGCACTTC.

J is TRBJ1-6 and V is TRBV5-6; D not resolved. CDR1 is SGHDT and CDR2 is YYEEEE in the germline V gene. The V and J ends lost 5 bases and 7 bases respectively, with 10 bases between them. The CDR3 runs 13 residues. CDR3 loop: CASRGGINSPLHF. In DNA form, the CDR3 reads TGTGCCAGCAGGGGAGGAATCAATTCACCCCTCCACTTT.

V usage is TRBV7-8 and J usage is TRBJ1-1, with 8 bases identical to TRBD1. V was pared by 5 bases and J by 4 bases, with 6 bases of the junction left unmatched. Germline V CDR1 and CDR2: SGHVS, FQNEAQ. This CDR3 is built from 14 residues. The CDR3, as DNA: TGTGCCAGCAGCGTACAGGGGGAGAGCACTGAAGCTTTCTTT. This codes for CASSVQGESTEAFF.

In this sample, this clone turned up many times. The rearrangement links TRBV6-5 to TRBJ1-3; TRBD1 might be the D (5 bases). V was trimmed by 0 bases and J by 1 base, leaving 7 bases between them. Germline lookup yields CDR1 MNHEY and CDR2 SVGAGI. The CDR3 extends over 15 amino acids. For the CDR3, the DNA is TGTGCCAGCAGTTACTCGGAGGGGTCTGGAAACACCATATATTTT. Its protein is CASSYSEGSGNTIYF.

This chain links TRBV5-1 with TRBJ2-1; 8 nucleotides match TRBD2. Per the germline V gene, CDR1 is SGHRS and CDR2 is YFSETQ. J lost 0 bases, V lost 4 bases, and 6 bases had no gene match. This CDR3 contains 16 residues. The CDR3 DNA sequence: TGCGCCAGCAGCCAGATCGGGGGGGACTCCTACAATGAGCAGTTCTTC. Translating gives CASSQIGGDSYNEQFF.

The rearrangement uses TRBV18 and TRBJ1-2; no firm D call. Germline V gene sequence: CDR1 KGHSH, CDR2 LQKENI. The CDR3 runs 14 residues. V was shortened by 1 base and J by 4 bases, with 10 bases between the two germline ends. CDR3 nucleotides: TGTGCCAGCTCACCACAGACCGCTGGCTATGGCTACACCTTC. It is translated as CASSPQTAGYGYTF.

This chain uses TRBV6-5 with TRBJ1-5; no definite D call. The CDR3 has 13 amino acids. Trimming took off 8 bases at V and 0 bases at J, with 8 bases between the two ends. Germline V gene lookup returns CDR1 MNHEY and CDR2 SVGAGI. The CDR3 is CASARYSNQPQHF. The CDR3 region has the DNA TGTGCCAGCGCTAGGTATAGCAATCAGCCCCAGCATTTT.

V gene TRBV4-3 combines with J gene TRBJ2-7; 11 nucleotides line up with TRBD2. The trim removed 4 bases at V and 3 bases at J, leaving 5 bases unmatched. The V gene's germline CDR1 is LGHNA and CDR2 YSLEER. This CDR3 comprises 15 residues. This chain's CDR3 is CASSPTSGTFYEQYF. CDR3 coding DNA: TGCGCCAGCAGCCCGACTAGCGGGACTTTCTACGAGCAGTACTTC.

The rearrangement links TRBV7-9 to TRBJ1-4, with 8 nucleotides matching TRBD1. J lost 5 bases, V lost 0 bases, and 2 bases had no gene match. CDR3 size: 15 residues. CDR1 is SEHNR, CDR2 FQNEAQ, per germline (reference sequence). The CDR3 sequence: CASSLAGTGNEKLFF. CDR3 coding DNA: TGTGCCAGCAGCTTAGCGGGGACAGGCAATGAAAAACTGTTTTTT.

The chain carries TRBV30 and TRBJ1-2; D gene ambiguous. Trimming removed 0 bases from V and 8 bases from J, with 16 bases in between. The CDR3 is 14 residues long. The germline V gene encodes CDR1 GTSNPN and CDR2 SVGIG (reference sequence). CDR3 sequence reads: CAWSVPYWPRGYTF. The CDR3, as DNA: TGTGCCTGGAGTGTACCGTATTGGCCCCGGGGCTACACCTTC.

J is TRBJ1-2 and V is TRBV6-2 or TRBV6-3, with a weak D call TRBD1 (6 bases). Trimming pared 2 bases from V and 10 bases from J, leaving 14 bases between. Germline-derived CDR1 and CDR2 are MNHEY and SVGEGT. The length of the CDR3 is 13 residues. The CDR3 coding sequence is TGTGCCAGCAGTTACCGGGACACTTTTCCCTACACCTTC. Its protein is CASSYRDTFPYTF.

This clone was seen a single time. The rearrangement links TRBV6-5 to TRBJ1-2; D gene unclear. Looked up from germline, CDR1 is MNHEY and CDR2 is SVGAGI. Deletions cut 6 bases from V and 2 bases from J, with 16 bases between. This CDR3 is 15 amino acids long. CDR3: CASRALRTLNYGYTF. CDR3 in DNA: TGTGCCAGCAGAGCTCTTAGAACTTTGAACTATGGCTACACCTTC.

The chain carries TRBV11-3 and TRBJ2-1; a possible D gene is TRBD2 (6 bases). The V gene lost 4 bases and the J gene lost 8 bases, with 9 bases spanning the gap. The CDR3 is 12 residues long. From germline, CDR1 is SGHNT and CDR2 YENEEA. CDR3: CASSSASDEQFF. In DNA, the CDR3 is TGTGCCAGCAGCTCGGCTAGCGATGAGCAGTTCTTC.

This sequence joins TRBV27 and TRBJ2-7; no clear D. Trimming removed 2 bases from V and 0 bases from J, with 8 bases in between. The CDR3 spans 14 residues. Looked up from germline, CDR1 is MNHEY and CDR2 is SMNVEV (reference sequence). The CDR3 protein is CASSLRAYSYEQYF. The DNA for the CDR3 is TGTGCCAGCAGTTTAAGGGCTTACTCCTACGAGCAGTACTTC.

The genes are TRBV19 and TRBJ1-2; no definite D call. The CDR3 runs to 13 residues. Trimming stripped 3 bases from V and 8 bases from J, with 13 bases between. Germline CDR1 and CDR2: LNHDA and SQIVND (reference sequence). The DNA for the CDR3 is TGTGCCAGTAGTATTCTCCCAGTGGGCGGCTACACCTTC. Its protein product is CASSILPVGGYTF.

This clone has just one count. The CDR3, as DNA: TGTGCCAGCCAAGCCGGGACAGGGGGTCGCTATGGCTACACCTTC. Protein: CASQAGTGGRYGYTF. V and J are TRBV6-6 and TRBJ1-2; TRBD1 aligns across 11 bases. The CDR3 sequence is 15 residues long. Germline V gene sequence: CDR1 MNHNY, CDR2 SVGAGI (reference sequence). V shed 8 bases and J 4 bases; nucleotides not matched to a gene: 9.

The rearrangement links TRBV6-2 or TRBV6-3 to TRBJ2-1; the D is unclear. This CDR3 has 15 residues. V was clipped by 6 bases and J by 7 bases, with 19 bases between them. Germline loops: CDR1 MNHEY, CDR2 SVGEGT. DNA for the CDR3: TGTGCCAGCAGCTCCTTGGGTCCGCCTCGGAATGAGCAGTTCTTC. It yields the protein CASSSLGPPRNEQFF.

CDR3 loop: CASTWTGGYTEAFF. The DNA of the CDR3 is TGTGCCAGTACCTGGACAGGAGGGTACACTGAAGCTTTCTTT. The chain couples TRBV19 to TRBJ1-1, with TRBD1 matching 7 bases. V lost 7 bases to trimming and J lost 3 bases; unmatched junction nucleotides: 8. The CDR3 has 14 residues. Germline V lookup: CDR1 LNHDA, CDR2 SQIVND (reference sequence).

A note on this clone: This sample includes further DNA sequences coding for the same CDR3. This chain links TRBV5-1 with TRBJ1-3; TRBD1 might be the D (5 bases). Trimming left V 4 bases short and J 0 bases short, with 8 bases between. Germline V gene data show CDR1 as SGHRS and CDR2 as YFSETQ. This CDR3 is built from 14 residues. The CDR3 region is CASSGGISGNTIYF. In nucleotides, the CDR3 is TGCGCCAGCAGCGGGGGAATCTCTGGAAACACCATATATTTT. Combining the CDR3 with reference TRBV5-1 and TRBJ1-3 gives the whole variable domain KAGVTQTPRYLIKTRGQQVTLSCSPISGHRSVSWYQQTPGQGLQFLFEYFSETQRNKGNFPGRFSGRQFSNSRSEMNVSTLELGDSALYLCASSGGISGNTIYFGEGSWLTVV.

The chain recombines TRBV19 with TRBJ2-7, with D possibly called TRBD1 or TRBD2 (5 bases each). Germline lookup yields CDR1 LNHDA and CDR2 SQIVND (reference sequence). CDR3 length: 14 amino acids. The V end lost 4 bases, the J end lost 4 bases, and 14 bases lay between the germline ends. CDR3 loop: CASSSRDPVYEQYF. The CDR3 coding sequence is TGTGCCAGTAGTAGCCGGGACCCCGTTTACGAGCAGTACTTC. Full variable domain (outside the CDR3, taken from reference TRBV19 and TRBJ2-7): DGGITQSPKYLFRKEGQNVTLSCEQNLNHDAMYWYRQDPGQGLRLIYYSQIVNDFQKGDIAEGYSVSREKKESFPLTVTSAQKNPTAFYLCASSSRDPVYEQYFGPGTRLTVT.